These 20 T cell receptor beta chains were sequenced from one sample in a study of blood T cell repertoires in COVID-19. Sequencing was performed with immunoSEQ multiplex PCR; in TCRdb, only in-frame clones are kept and a portion is missing. The sample contains under 200,000 clones, about nine tenths of which appear only once. The sample comprised peripheral blood. The source is a woman aged 55-70 years who had recovered from COVID-19.

This clone was detected only a few times. This rearrangement joins TRBV19 to TRBJ1-3; D gene ambiguous. The germline V gene has CDR1 LNHDA and CDR2 SQIVND (reference sequence). The ends were cut back, 9 bases at V and 4 bases at J, with 13 bases in the middle. The CDR3 sequence is 13 residues long. The DNA for the CDR3 is TGTGCCAGCAACGACAACTTGGGAAACACCATATATTTT. It codes for CASNDNLGNTIYF.

The rearrangement links TRBV5-1 to TRBJ2-1, with D perhaps TRBD1 (5 bases). CDR1 is SGHRS, CDR2 YFSETQ, per germline. The CDR3 runs 18 residues. Trimming stripped 4 bases from V and 6 bases from J, with 26 bases between. Here the CDR3 reads CASSPLGARKGDSNEQFF. CDR3 DNA sequence: TGCGCCAGCAGCCCGTTGGGTGCAAGAAAGGGTGACAGCAATGAGCAGTTCTTC.

The chain employs TRBV2 and TRBJ1-5, with D possibly TRBD1 on 6 matching bases. Trimming took off 3 bases at V and 0 bases at J, with 24 bases between the two ends. CDR1 is SNHLY and CDR2 is FYNNEI in the germline V gene. This CDR3 contains 20 residues. For the CDR3, the DNA is TGTGCCAGCAGTGAGGGGAGACCGGGACAAATAACCTATAGCAATCAGCCCCAGCATTTT. Encoded protein: CASSEGRPGQITYSNQPQHF.

The V and J genes are TRBV4-2 and TRBJ1-6, with 8 bases identical to TRBD1. V gave up 2 bases and J gave up 7 bases; unmatched junction bases: 4. Germline loops: CDR1 LGHNA, CDR2 YNFKEQ. This CDR3 has 15 amino acids. The CDR3 nucleotides read TGTGCCAGCAGCCAAACGGACAGGGTGAATTCACCCCTCCACTTT. Encoded protein: CASSQTDRVNSPLHF.

This clone has only one observation. The V call is TRBV19, the J call TRBJ1-2, with 8 bases that match TRBD1. The CDR3 has 15 residues. Germline V gives CDR1 LNHDA, CDR2 SQIVND (reference sequence). V trimming: 5 bases; J trimming: 4 bases; junction bases outside the gene matches: 9. The CDR3 bases are TGTGCCAGTAGTCCTTGGGAGGACAGGGCCTATGGCTACACCTTC. It is translated as CASSPWEDRAYGYTF. The full variable domain, with the rest looked up from reference TRBV19 and TRBJ1-2, is DGGITQSPKYLFRKEGQNVTLSCEQNLNHDAMYWYRQDPGQGLRLIYYSQIVNDFQKGDIAEGYSVSREKKESFPLTVTSAQKNPTAFYLCASSPWEDRAYGYTFGSGTRLTVV.

The gene calls are TRBV5-1 and TRBJ2-3; 10 positions agree with TRBD2. Germline V gives CDR1 SGHRS, CDR2 YFSETQ. The J segment lost 6 bases and the V segment lost 4 bases, leaving 20 bases of the junction unmatched. The CDR3 has 19 amino acids. The CDR3 here is CASSPSTVAGGPYSDTQYF. The CDR3 nucleotides are TGCGCCAGCAGCCCCTCGACTGTAGCGGGGGGCCCCTACTCGGATACGCAGTATTTT.

This clone was recorded once. The chain carries TRBV27 and TRBJ1-1; D possibly corresponds to TRBD1 (6 bases). The V end lost 6 bases, the J end lost 10 bases, and 15 bases lay between the germline ends. The CDR3 is 12 residues long. The V gene's germline CDR1 is MNHEY and CDR2 SMNVEV (reference sequence). This CDR3 is CASSTTGLGAFF. CDR3 coding DNA: TGTGCCAGCAGCACGACAGGCTTGGGAGCTTTCTTT.

This clone has a single count. The chain carries TRBV12-3 or TRBV12-4 and TRBJ1-3; D possibly corresponds to TRBD1 (6 bases). This CDR3 has 13 residues. Trimming shortened V by 5 bases and J by 3 bases, and 8 bases separated the two germline ends. The CDR3 is CASSRGGGNTIYF. The CDR3 nucleotides are TGTGCCAGCAGTAGAGGGGGTGGAAACACCATATATTTT.

V usage is TRBV19 and J usage is TRBJ2-1; the D gene is possibly TRBD1 (6 bases). Germline CDR1 LNHDA, CDR2 SQIVND (reference sequence). Trimming shortened V by 3 bases and J by 12 bases, and 9 bases separated the two germline ends. The CDR3 has 11 amino acids. The CDR3 nucleotides read TGTGCCAGTAGTATCGACAGGCGGCAGTTCTTC. Encoded protein: CASSIDRRQFF.

The rearrangement joins TRBV9 to TRBJ1-1; D gene uncertain. Trimming pared 4 bases from V and 0 bases from J, leaving 10 bases between. CDR3 length equals 14 residues. Germline loops: CDR1 SGDLS, CDR2 YYNGEE. CDR3 bases: TGTGCCAGCAGCAAGAAACAGATGAACACTGAAGCTTTCTTT. Amino acid sequence: CASSKKQMNTEAFF.

V usage is TRBV27 and J usage is TRBJ1-1; D gene uncertain. Germline assignment: CDR1 MNHEY and CDR2 SMNVEV (reference sequence). The CDR3 length is 13 residues. V was shortened by 2 bases and J by 4 bases, with 8 bases between the two germline ends. The CDR3 DNA sequence: TGTGCCAGCAGTTTACTGGAGGGCACTGAAGCTTTCTTT. This encodes CASSLLEGTEAFF.

The CDR3 loop reads CSVGGTMTGELFF. The CDR3 bases are TGCAGCGTTGGGGGGACAATGACCGGGGAGCTGTTTTTT. V and J are TRBV29-1 and TRBJ2-2, with D possibly matching TRBD1 (6 bases). Deletions cut 4 bases from V and 5 bases from J, with 11 bases between. The CDR3 has 13 amino acids. Germline V CDR1 and CDR2: SQVTM, ANQGSEA.

This clone was counted only a few times. J is TRBJ1-4 and V is TRBV6-5; no clear D. From germline, CDR1 is MNHEY and CDR2 SVGAGI. This CDR3 has 14 residues. Trimming removed 6 bases from V and 0 bases from J, with 8 bases in between. CDR3: CASSRWATNEKLFF. CDR3 bases: TGTGCCAGCAGCAGGTGGGCAACTAATGAAAAACTGTTTTTT.

V and J are TRBV11-2 and TRBJ2-3; the D gene is possibly TRBD2 (6 bases). CDR1 and CDR2 (germline): SGHAT, FQNNGV. This CDR3 comprises 15 residues. V was clipped by 0 bases and J by 3 bases, with 10 bases between them. This CDR3 is CASSLDWRGTDTQYF. In DNA, the CDR3 is TGTGCCAGCAGCTTAGATTGGAGGGGAACAGATACGCAGTATTTT. The full variable domain, in which reference TRBV11-2 and TRBJ2-3 provide the parts outside the CDR3, is EAGVAQSPRYKIIEKRQSVAFWCNPISGHATLYWYQQILGQGPKLLIQFQNNGVVDDSQLPKDRFSAERLKGVDSTLKIQPAKLEDSAVYLCASSLDWRGTDTQYFGPGTRLTVL.

This rearrangement joins TRBV9 to TRBJ2-2; the match to TRBD2 covers 7 bases. Germline CDR1 SGDLS, CDR2 YYNGEE. The CDR3 runs 16 residues. Germline trimming cut 0 bases from V and 0 bases from J; bases unmatched to any gene: 2. For the CDR3, the DNA is TGTGCCAGCAGCGTAGGTGGGGGGGCGAACACCGGGGAGCTGTTTTTT. This codes for CASSVGGGANTGELFF.

The V and J genes are TRBV6-1 and TRBJ2-3; D is perhaps TRBD1 (5 bases). This CDR3 has 16 amino acids. Per the germline V gene, CDR1 is MNHNS and CDR2 is SASEGT. Trimming stripped 4 bases from V and 3 bases from J, with 17 bases between. The CDR3 bases are TGTGCCAGCAGTGGAAGGCGTCAGGGCTTTACAGATACGCAGTATTTT. This translates into CASSGRRQGFTDTQYF.

The V gene is TRBV7-3, the J gene TRBJ2-7, with 13 bases identical to TRBD2. Per the germline V gene, CDR1 is SGHTA and CDR2 is FQGTGA. There are 15 residues in the CDR3. V shed 5 bases, J shed 3 bases, and the junction held 4 bases outside the gene matches. The CDR3 DNA follows: TGTGCCAGCAGCCAGGGACTAGCGGGGATCTACGAGCAGTACTTC. Protein: CASSQGLAGIYEQYF.

The chain couples TRBV5-1 to TRBJ2-1, with 11 bases that match TRBD2. Germline trimming cut 4 bases from V and 8 bases from J; bases unmatched to any gene: 11. Germline V gene sequence: CDR1 SGHRS, CDR2 YFSETQ. The CDR3 contains 16 residues. CDR3 sequence (DNA): TGCGCCAGCAGCCTCTCTAGCGGGGGGCCCGAGGATGAGCAGTTCTTC. Translation gives CASSLSSGGPEDEQFF. The whole variable domain, remainder taken from reference TRBV5-1 and TRBJ2-1, is KAGVTQTPRYLIKTRGQQVTLSCSPISGHRSVSWYQQTPGQGLQFLFEYFSETQRNKGNFPGRFSGRQFSNSRSEMNVSTLELGDSALYLCASSLSSGGPEDEQFFGPGTRLTVL.

J is TRBJ2-1 and V is TRBV29-1; TRBD2 might be the D (5 bases). Germline V CDR1 and CDR2: SQVTM, ANQGSEA. CDR3 length: 14 residues. V lost 1 base and J 2 bases, leaving 9 bases between the germline ends. CDR3 sequence reads: CSVEGGLTYNEQFF. CDR3 nucleotides: TGCAGCGTTGAAGGAGGGCTGACCTACAATGAGCAGTTCTTC.

This clone was found once. This chain connects TRBV5-1 to TRBJ2-5; perhaps TRBD1 as D (6 bases). V lost 6 bases and J 4 bases, leaving 19 bases between the germline ends. Germline V gene sequence: CDR1 SGHRS, CDR2 YFSETQ. The CDR3 consists of 15 residues. CDR3 sequence (DNA): TGCGCCAGCACCCCCGCTGCAGGGGCCGGAGAGACCCAGTACTTC. It is translated as CASTPAAGAGETQYF.